This T cell receptor (beta chain) was observed in a study of blood T cells in healthy people across ages. Across the study: About one barcoded beta molecule was captured per two T cells (by template switching). Study-level findings and limits: PBMC samples, being unsorted, prevented any conclusive comparison of naive and antigen-experienced cells.

This clonotype turned up a few times. The target antigen is unknown. The CDR3 runs to 14 residues. The germline CDR1 and CDR2 sequences are LNHNV and YYDKDF (reference sequence). V lost 5 bases and J 4 bases, leaving 14 bases between the germline ends. The sample, approximately 11 milliliters of peripheral blood, was drawn from each donor. Then a second PCR, running roughly 6 to 11 cycles, was carried out with a sample-barcoded 5' primer and a J-beta primer mix. Using its own MiXCR run on the 5' RACE reads, TCRdb lists one record per CDR3 protein. The data hold 1.4 million to 1.5 million distinct CDR3 sequences, with 42% observed a single time.

This receptor was obtained from a woman aged 18-29 years in good health. Sequencing was done on a sample of blood. The V gene is TRBV15, the J gene TRBJ1-2; D may be TRBD1 (5 bases). The CDR3 sequence is CATSPRGSGYGYTF. As DNA, the CDR3 is TGTGCCACCAGCCCCCGGGGGTCTGGCTATGGCTACACCTTC.